This passage covers 14 T cell receptor beta chains from one sample sequenced in a study of T-cell reconstitution after alpha-beta-depleted transplantation in children. Unique molecular identifiers were used to barcode this TCRbeta library. TCRdb ran MiXCR on the PCR reads and lists one entry per CDR3 protein. The sample lists about 980,000 distinct CDR3 sequences; around 30% were seen once. Sequenced here: PBMCs, mostly from graft donor cells, sampled 360 days after TCRalphabeta/CD19-depleted stem cell transplant. The source of these receptors is a boy less than two years old who had a stem cell transplant for SCID, so the T cells may come from the graft donor.

This rearrangement joins TRBV12-3 or TRBV12-4 to TRBJ2-1; the D is unclear. The CDR3 loop spans 14 amino acids. The V gene lost 8 bases and the J gene lost 4 bases, with 15 bases spanning the gap. The CDR3 reads CASLNSRLYNEQFF. In DNA, the CDR3 is TGTGCCAGCCTTAATTCCCGCTTATACAATGAGCAGTTCTTC.

The rearrangement joins TRBV5-1 to TRBJ1-2; D remains ambiguous. There are 14 residues in the CDR3. Per the germline V gene, CDR1 is SGHRS and CDR2 is YFSETQ. The V gene lost 1 base and the J gene lost 4 bases, with 11 bases spanning the gap. CDR3 sequence (DNA): TGCGCCAGCAGCTTGTCTAGGGCTGGCTATGGCTACACCTTC. Residues: CASSLSRAGYGYTF.

The genes are TRBV29-1 and TRBJ1-1, with 9 bases lining up with TRBD1. Trimming cost V 7 bases and J 1 base; bases outside gene matches: 1. There are 12 residues in the CDR3. CDR1 SQVTM and CDR2 ANQGSEA come from the germline V gene. The CDR3 DNA is TGCAGCGGGGGACAGGGGAACACTGAAGCTTTCTTT. It yields the protein CSGGQGNTEAFF.

The rearrangement links TRBV28 to TRBJ1-1; 7 positions match TRBD1. The V gene's germline CDR1 is MDHEN and CDR2 SYDVKM. This CDR3 comprises 16 residues. The V and J ends lost 6 bases and 1 base, in that order; junction bases with no gene match: 11. CDR3 protein: CASSAPGQKGNTEAFF. The DNA of the CDR3 is TGTGCCAGCAGCGCACCGGGACAGAAGGGGAACACTGAAGCTTTCTTT.

The chain is built from TRBV2 and TRBJ2-4; D may correspond to TRBD1 or TRBD2 (5 bases each). This CDR3 region has 15 residues. Germline V gives CDR1 SNHLY, CDR2 FYNNEI. With 2 bases removed from V and 4 bases from J, the gap between germline ends came to 12 bases. DNA of the CDR3: TGTGCCAGCAGTGAATTCGGGGCAGGGAAAAACATTCAGTACTTC. Translating it yields CASSEFGAGKNIQYF. The full variable domain, with the rest looked up from reference TRBV2 and TRBJ2-4, is EPEVTQTPSHQVTQMGQEVILRCVPISNHLYFYWYRQILGQKVEFLVSFYNNEISEKSEIFDDQFSVERPDGSNFTLKIRSTKLEDSAMYFCASSEFGAGKNIQYFGAGTRLSVL.

The table lists this clonotype with a few counts. The chain couples TRBV24-1 to TRBJ2-1, with TRBD2 identical over 7 bases. CDR3 length: 14 residues. With V trimmed by 9 bases and J by 4 bases, 8 bases remained unmatched. Germline-derived CDR1 and CDR2 are KGHDR and SFDVKD. CDR3 region: CATGREGLYNEQFF. Here the CDR3 DNA reads TGTGCCACCGGCAGGGAGGGGTTGTACAATGAGCAGTTCTTC.

The rearrangement uses TRBV28 and TRBJ2-5; 10 bases fit TRBD1. This CDR3 comprises 13 residues. Germline V lookup: CDR1 MDHEN, CDR2 SYDVKM. Trimming removed 8 bases from V and 4 bases from J; junction bases left unmatched: 4. This CDR3 reads CASSGQGPETQYF. CDR3 DNA sequence: TGTGCCAGCTCGGGACAGGGGCCAGAGACCCAGTACTTC.

CDR3 nucleotide sequence: TGTGCCAGCAGCCCGACTAGCGGCCCCTACGAGCAGTACTTC. It codes for CASSPTSGPYEQYF. The chain couples TRBV6-1 to TRBJ2-7; 9 bases agree with TRBD2. V gave up 6 bases and J gave up 2 bases; unmatched junction bases: 5. Looked up from germline, CDR1 is MNHNS and CDR2 is SASEGT. The CDR3 is 14 residues long.

The chain uses TRBV6-2 or TRBV6-3 and TRBJ2-6; 7 bases agree with TRBD2. V trimming: 3 bases; J trimming: 0 bases; junction bases outside the gene matches: 5. The CDR3 sequence is 17 residues long. Germline V gives CDR1 MNHEY, CDR2 SVGEGT. DNA of the CDR3: TGTGCCAGCAGTTATCGGGCGGGGGACTCTGGGGCCAACGTCCTGACTTTC. Amino acid sequence: CASSYRAGDSGANVLTF.

This clonotype was seen a few times. The V call is TRBV12-3 or TRBV12-4, the J call TRBJ2-7, with D uncertain. Trimming left V 3 bases short and J 1 base short, with 13 bases between. The CDR3 covers 15 residues. CDR3 region: CASSFLGKKSYEQYF. CDR3 in DNA: TGTGCCAGCAGTTTCCTGGGCAAGAAGTCCTACGAGCAGTACTTC.

The chain is built from TRBV2 and TRBJ2-1; 16 bases align to TRBD2. V was pared by 4 bases and J by 3 bases, with 9 bases of the junction left unmatched. This CDR3 region has 19 residues. Germline V lookup: CDR1 SNHLY, CDR2 FYNNEI. CDR3 in DNA: TGTGCCAGCAGTGCCCGTGGGACTAGCGGGGGGGCTTTCTACAATGAGCAGTTCTTC. Protein: CASSARGTSGGAFYNEQFF.

The rearrangement joins TRBV15 to TRBJ1-4; D remains unclear. Germline-derived CDR1 and CDR2 are LNHNV and YYDKDF (reference sequence). Trimming removed 1 base from V and 3 bases from J, with 9 bases in between. The CDR3 length is 15 residues. The DNA of the CDR3 is TGTGCCACCAGCAGAGTGAGATGGTCTAATGAAAAACTGTTTTTT. This gives the protein CATSRVRWSNEKLFF.

The V gene is TRBV6-1, the J gene TRBJ1-5, with a tentative D call TRBD1 (5 bases). The CDR3 runs 14 residues. Trimming left V 5 bases short and J 0 bases short, with 8 bases between. Germline V gene sequence: CDR1 MNHNS, CDR2 SASEGT. The CDR3 loop is CASSPDTSNQPQHF. CDR3 bases: TGTGCCAGCAGTCCGGACACTAGCAATCAGCCCCAGCATTTT.

This clonotype was detected only a few times. This sequence joins TRBV12-3 or TRBV12-4 and TRBJ2-1, with D possibly TRBD1 on 6 matching bases. This CDR3 contains 15 residues. Trimming took 5 bases from V and 0 from J, leaving 11 bases between them. This CDR3 reads CASSGQLSSYNEQFF. The CDR3 bases are TGTGCCAGCAGTGGACAGTTAAGCTCCTACAATGAGCAGTTCTTC.